This T cell receptor (beta chain) was identified in a study of T cells in Graves' hyperthyroidism and ophthalmopathy. Amplification of TCR beta CDR3 regions used RNA as the template. The TCR CDR3 was amplified in a first-round RT-PCR using the HTBI primer set. TCRdb passed the multiplex PCR reads through MiXCR, listing each CDR3 protein once. The sample lists 490,000 or so distinct CDR3 sequences; around 16% were seen once. Germline-derived CDR1 and CDR2 are SGHRS and YFSETQ. V lost 4 bases, J lost 4 bases, and 17 bases lay in between. The CDR3 has 15 amino acids. Study results and limitations: Most thyroid-expanded clonotypes above 0.001 were also found in blood.

Points on this clonotype: The antigen remains undetermined.

Uncontrolled infections, other autoimmune diseases, pregnancy or lactation led to exclusion of patients. J is TRBJ2-5 and V is TRBV5-1, with D uncertain. This receptor was taken from a woman in her thirties with Graves' ophthalmopathy. The material sequenced was blood. CDR3 sequence reads: CASSRNSVVVETQYF. The CDR3 DNA is TGCGCCAGCAGCCGGAACAGCGTCGTGGTAGAGACCCAGTACTTC.